A single sample gave rise to the 25 T cell receptor beta chains below, sequenced in a study of blood T cell repertoires in COVID-19 (dated by TCRdb to between 2020 and 2021). Receptors were amplified or captured by the immunoSEQ multiplex PCR assay. What TCRdb holds here is the immuneACCESS table cut down to in-frame rearrangements. Part of the clones is not present; checked against another copy, under half of the missing clones reflect an unresolved V gene, and the others are unexplained. Counted in this sample were 240,000 or so clones; around 89% of them appeared once. The top ten clonotypes cover roughly 8.3% of the sample. Material for sequencing was PBMCs or T cells enriched from blood (not recorded which). The source of these receptors is a man in his forties who had recovered from COVID-19.

The chain employs TRBV11-3 and TRBJ1-1, with 7 bases fitting TRBD1. The CDR3 has 11 residues. Germline CDR1 reads SGHNT; CDR2 reads YENEEA. J was trimmed by 10 bases and V by 6 bases; bases with no gene match: 5. CDR3 coding DNA: TGTGCCAGCAGGACCACAGGGGTAGCTTTCTTT. As protein: CASRTTGVAFF. The whole variable domain, filled in from reference TRBV11-3 and TRBJ1-1, reads EAGVVQSPRYKIIEKKQPVAFWCNPISGHNTLYWYLQNLGQGPELLIRYENEEAVDDSQLPKDRFSAERLKGVDSTLKIQPAELGDSAVYLCASRTTGVAFFGQGTRLTVV.

The gene calls are TRBV7-2 and TRBJ2-1; 7 positions match TRBD2. The CDR3 contains 16 residues. Per the germline V gene, CDR1 is SGHTA and CDR2 is FQGNSA. Trimming at V came to 6 bases and at J to 7 bases, leaving 15 bases not matched to a gene. Here the CDR3 DNA reads TGTGCCAGCAGGGCGAAGCTGGGGGGGTCTGGGAATGAGCAGTTCTTC. Translated: CASRAKLGGSGNEQFF.

This chain uses TRBV7-2 with TRBJ1-4; 10 positions match TRBD1. The V segment lost 6 bases and the J segment 2 bases; nucleotides outside the gene matches: 3. Germline lookup yields CDR1 SGHTA and CDR2 FQGNSA. The CDR3 extends over 15 amino acids. This CDR3 is CASSWDRGTNEKLFF. The DNA of the CDR3 is TGTGCCAGCAGTTGGGACAGGGGCACTAATGAAAAACTGTTTTTT. The variable domain in full, completed from reference TRBV7-2 and TRBJ1-4, reads GAGVSQSPSNKVTEKGKDVELRCDPISGHTALYWYRQSLGQGLEFLIYFQGNSAPDKSGLPSDRFSAERTGGSVSTLTIQRTQQEDSAVYLCASSWDRGTNEKLFFGSGTQLSVL.

This chain connects TRBV7-3 to TRBJ1-4, with TRBD1 matching 9 bases. This CDR3 region has 13 residues. Germline CDR1 is SGHTA and CDR2 is FQGTGA. After removal of 2 bases from V and 8 bases from J, the junction contained 0 bases not matched to a gene. This CDR3 reads CASSLDRGEKLFF. The CDR3 bases are TGTGCCAGCAGCTTAGACAGGGGGGAAAAACTGTTTTTT.

This clone showed up just once. This sequence joins TRBV21-1 and TRBJ2-3; TRBD1 was called by the table and not checked on the DNA. TRBV21-1 is assigned pseudogene status. The CDR3 totals 13 residues. Here the CDR3 reads CASHDKSTDTQYF. CDR3 nucleotide sequence: TGTGCCAGCCACGACAAATCCACAGATACGCAGTATTTT.

The rearrangement links TRBV27 to TRBJ1-1; TRBD1 agrees at 8 bases. From germline, CDR1 is MNHEY and CDR2 SMNVEV (reference sequence). After removal of 2 bases from V and 1 base from J, the junction contained 6 bases not matched to a gene. The CDR3 totals 16 residues. This CDR3 is CASSLGRGRSNTEAFF. The CDR3 bases are TGTGCCAGCAGTTTAGGCAGGGGGCGGTCGAACACTGAAGCTTTCTTT.

This clone was recorded once. The gene calls are TRBV11-2 and TRBJ2-2; possible D gene TRBD2, 5 bases. This CDR3 comprises 14 residues. Germline-derived CDR1 and CDR2 are SGHAT and FQNNGV. V was shortened by 3 bases and J by 3 bases, with 8 bases between the two germline ends. CDR3 in DNA: TGTGCCAGCAGCTTTACGCGGGACACCGGGGAGCTGTTTTTT. Amino acids: CASSFTRDTGELFF.

The V and J genes are TRBV7-8 and TRBJ2-1, with no clear D. CDR1 is SGHVS, CDR2 FQNEAQ, per germline. V was clipped by 8 bases and J by 5 bases, with 10 bases between them. There are 12 residues in the CDR3. In DNA form, the CDR3 reads TGTGCCAGCCGCAGTATCCACAATGAGCAGTTCTTC. Residues: CASRSIHNEQFF.

The genes are TRBV7-9 and TRBJ2-1; 7 nucleotides line up with TRBD2. V shed 5 bases, J shed 2 bases, and the junction held 3 bases outside the gene matches. There are 14 residues in the CDR3. Germline V gene data show CDR1 as SEHNR and CDR2 as FQNEAQ (reference sequence). CDR3 nucleotide sequence: TGTGCCAGCAGCCTCGGGACTACCTACAATGAGCAGTTCTTC. Its protein is CASSLGTTYNEQFF.

The chain combines TRBV7-9 with TRBJ2-3, with D uncertain. The CDR3 is 12 amino acids. Germline V gene lookup returns CDR1 SEHNR and CDR2 FQNEAQ (reference sequence). The V gene lost 11 bases and the J gene lost 2 bases, with 11 bases spanning the gap. CDR3 DNA: TGTGCCGCACAGCAATCCACAGATACGCAGTATTTT. Its translation is CAAQQSTDTQYF.

This clone was observed once. The CDR3 DNA reads as TGTGCCAGCAGCTTAGTTCCCCCAGGACCCCTCCACTTT. Residues: CASSLVPPGPLHF. This chain joins TRBV7-2 and TRBJ1-6; D remains unclear. CDR1 SGHTA and CDR2 FQGNSA come from the germline V gene. The CDR3 consists of 13 residues. Between the trimmed V and J ends, which lost 1 base and 12 bases, there was a span of 10 bases. Full variable domain (outside the CDR3, taken from reference TRBV7-2 and TRBJ1-6): GAGVSQSPSNKVTEKGKDVELRCDPISGHTALYWYRQSLGQGLEFLIYFQGNSAPDKSGLPSDRFSAERTGGSVSTLTIQRTQQEDSAVYLCASSLVPPGPLHFGNGTRLTVT.

The rearrangement links TRBV4-1 to TRBJ2-1, with 8 bases identical to TRBD1. The length of the CDR3 is 14 residues. Germline trimming cut 3 bases from V and 10 bases from J; bases unmatched to any gene: 8. Germline CDR1 reads MGHRA; CDR2 reads YSYEKL. CDR3 region: CASSQTGASREQFF. The CDR3, as DNA: TGCGCCAGCAGCCAGACAGGGGCCTCACGGGAGCAGTTCTTC.

V and J are TRBV9 and TRBJ1-5; D is unresolved. V dropped 5 bases and J dropped 3 bases, with 9 bases sitting between them. The CDR3 spans 13 residues. The germline gives CDR1 SGDLS, CDR2 YYNGEE. The CDR3 loop is CASSRSVNQPQHF. As DNA, the CDR3 is TGTGCCAGCAGTCGTAGTGTCAATCAGCCCCAGCATTTT.

The CDR3 nucleotides are TGTGCCAGCAGTTACACGGGTACTCCGACCCAGTACTTC. Translating it yields CASSYTGTPTQYF. The rearrangement uses TRBV7-2 and TRBJ2-5; D gene unclear. Trimming took off 6 bases at V and 7 bases at J, with 15 bases between the two ends. The germline CDR1 and CDR2 sequences are SGHTA and FQGNSA. The CDR3 sequence is 13 residues long.

The gene calls are TRBV12-3 or TRBV12-4 and TRBJ1-2; 7 bases fit TRBD1. There are 13 residues in the CDR3. After removal of 4 bases from V and 6 bases from J, the junction contained 5 bases not matched to a gene. The CDR3 DNA reads TGTGCCAGCAGTTGGGACAGATCCAATGGCTACACCTTC. It yields the protein CASSWDRSNGYTF.

The chain uses TRBV29-1 and TRBJ1-1; D is ambiguous. The V gene's germline CDR1 is SQVTM and CDR2 ANQGSEA. There are 13 residues in the CDR3. The V end lost 1 base, the J end lost 1 base, and 7 bases lay between the germline ends. CDR3 in DNA: TGCAGCGTTGAAGTTTCACAGAACACTGAAGCTTTCTTT. It encodes CSVEVSQNTEAFF.

This chain links TRBV19 with TRBJ2-6, with 7 bases fitting TRBD1. This CDR3 is 16 amino acids long. The trim removed 5 bases at V and 0 bases at J, leaving 4 bases unmatched. CDR1 LNHDA and CDR2 SQIVND come from the germline V gene (reference sequence). This CDR3 is CASSWTGLSGANVLTF. The DNA for the CDR3 is TGTGCCAGTAGTTGGACAGGACTCTCTGGGGCCAACGTCCTGACTTTC.

This chain connects TRBV29-1 to TRBJ1-2; TRBD1 agrees at 7 bases. This CDR3 is 14 amino acids long. The V and J ends lost 3 bases and 4 bases, in that order; junction bases with no gene match: 8. Germline loops: CDR1 SQVTM, CDR2 ANQGSEA. The CDR3 sequence: CSVESSGGPYGYTF. In nucleotides, the CDR3 is TGCAGCGTTGAGAGTTCAGGGGGTCCCTATGGCTACACCTTC.

The chain's CDR3 is CASSLSTEAFF. CDR3 in DNA: TGTGCCAGCAGTTTGAGCACTGAAGCTTTCTTT. The gene calls are TRBV12-3 or TRBV12-4 and TRBJ1-1; D gene ambiguous. The V end was cut by 3 bases, the J end by 4 bases, with 3 bases between. This CDR3 is 11 amino acids long.

DNA of the CDR3: TGTGCCAGTAGTATAGTTGGACGGGGGGGATACAATGAGCAGTTCTTC. This encodes CASSIVGRGGYNEQFF. The rearrangement links TRBV19 to TRBJ2-1; 8 bases match TRBD2. CDR1 is LNHDA, CDR2 SQIVND, per germline (reference sequence). V shed 1 base and J 4 bases; nucleotides not matched to a gene: 6. CDR3 length: 16 residues.

This chain links TRBV5-4 with TRBJ1-1; D not certain. The CDR3 extends over 13 amino acids. Germline-derived CDR1 and CDR2 are SGHNT and YYREEE (reference sequence). V shed 3 bases and J shed 11 bases, with 17 bases lying between them. CDR3 sequence: CASSSRSQTRAFF. CDR3 sequence (DNA): TGTGCCAGCAGCTCGCGGTCCCAAACGCGGGCTTTCTTT.

This clone was seen just once. The rearrangement links TRBV9 to TRBJ1-4; D might be TRBD1 (6 bases). The germline V gene has CDR1 SGDLS and CDR2 YYNGEE. Trimming removed 3 bases from V and 8 bases from J, with 11 bases in between. CDR3 length equals 13 residues. CDR3 amino acids: CASSEQGTEKLFF. The CDR3 DNA reads TGTGCCAGCAGCGAACAGGGTACCGAAAAACTGTTTTTT.

The V call is TRBV18, the J call TRBJ1-4; 11 bases agree with TRBD1. The CDR3 totals 15 residues. The V gene end was trimmed by 6 bases and the J gene end by 7 bases; junction bases not matched to a gene: 7. Germline V gives CDR1 KGHSH, CDR2 LQKENI. The CDR3 DNA sequence: TGTGCCAGCTCCCCGACGGACAGGGGGCTTGAAAAACTGTTTTTT. It yields the protein CASSPTDRGLEKLFF.

The chain has TRBV20-1 and TRBJ2-3; unclear D gene. The CDR3 totals 10 residues. Per the germline V gene, CDR1 is DFQATT and CDR2 is SNEGSKA (reference sequence). The ends were cut back, 4 bases at V and 4 bases at J, with 3 bases in the middle. CDR3 in DNA: TGCAGTGCTACTCCAGATACGCAGTATTTT. Protein: CSATPDTQYF.

The chain employs TRBV19 and TRBJ2-1, with 9 bases that match TRBD2. CDR3 length: 17 amino acids. Trimming took 4 bases from V and 3 from J; bases not matched to a gene: 10. The germline V gene has CDR1 LNHDA and CDR2 SQIVND (reference sequence). CDR3 sequence (DNA): TGTGCCAGTAGTAGGACGCTGGATAGCGGGAGCTACAATGAGCAGTTCTTC. Translated: CASSRTLDSGSYNEQFF.